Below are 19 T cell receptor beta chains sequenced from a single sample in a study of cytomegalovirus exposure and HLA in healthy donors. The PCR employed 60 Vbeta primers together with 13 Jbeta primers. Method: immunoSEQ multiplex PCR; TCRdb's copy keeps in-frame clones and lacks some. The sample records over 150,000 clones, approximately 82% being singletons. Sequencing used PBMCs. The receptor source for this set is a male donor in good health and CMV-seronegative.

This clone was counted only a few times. Written as DNA, the CDR3 is TGTGCCAGCAGCCCGCGGACAGGGAGGGAGGAGACCCAGTACTTC. Protein: CASSPRTGREETQYF. This chain joins TRBV5-5 and TRBJ2-5, with D maybe TRBD1 (8 bases). Germline V lookup: CDR1 SGHKS, CDR2 YYEKEE (reference sequence). This CDR3 region has 15 residues. V lost 4 bases to trimming and J lost 5 bases, with 18 bases between them. The whole variable domain, remainder taken from reference TRBV5-5 and TRBJ2-5, is DAGVTQSPTHLIKTRGQQVTLRCSPISGHKSVSWYQQVLGQGPQFIFQYYEKEERGRGNFPDRFSARQFPNYSSELNVNALLLGDSALYLCASSPRTGREETQYFGPGTRLLVL.

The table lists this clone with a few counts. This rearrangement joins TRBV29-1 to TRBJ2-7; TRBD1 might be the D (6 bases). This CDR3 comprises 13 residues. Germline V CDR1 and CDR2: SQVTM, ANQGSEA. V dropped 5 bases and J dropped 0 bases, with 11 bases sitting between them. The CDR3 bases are TGCAGCGTTCACAGGGTGGGCTCCTACGAGCAGTACTTC. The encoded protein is CSVHRVGSYEQYF.

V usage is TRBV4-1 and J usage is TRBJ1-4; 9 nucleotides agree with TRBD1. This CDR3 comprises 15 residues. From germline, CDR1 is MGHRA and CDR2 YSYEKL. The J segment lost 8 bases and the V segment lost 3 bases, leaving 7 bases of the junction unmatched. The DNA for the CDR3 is TGCGCCAGCAGCCATTCCGGGACAGGGCGGGAAAAACTGTTTTTT. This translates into CASSHSGTGREKLFF.

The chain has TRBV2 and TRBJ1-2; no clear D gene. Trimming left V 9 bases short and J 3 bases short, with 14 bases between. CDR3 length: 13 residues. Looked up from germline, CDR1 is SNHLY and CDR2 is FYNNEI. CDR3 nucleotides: TGTGCCAGGTCACTCGGGGTACACTATGGCTACACCTTC. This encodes CARSLGVHYGYTF.

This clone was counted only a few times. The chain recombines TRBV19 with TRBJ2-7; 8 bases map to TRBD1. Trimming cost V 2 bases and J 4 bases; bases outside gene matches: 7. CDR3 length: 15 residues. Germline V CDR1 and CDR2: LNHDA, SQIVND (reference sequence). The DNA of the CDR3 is TGTGCCAGTAGTATAAATCAGGGGGCCCCGTACGAGCAGTACTTC. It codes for CASSINQGAPYEQYF.

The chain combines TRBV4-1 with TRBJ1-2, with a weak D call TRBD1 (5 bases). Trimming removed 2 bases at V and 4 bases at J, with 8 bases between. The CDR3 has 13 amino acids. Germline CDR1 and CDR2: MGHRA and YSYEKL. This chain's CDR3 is CASSQSGPYGYTF. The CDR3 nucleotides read TGCGCCAGCAGCCAATCAGGGCCCTATGGCTACACCTTC.

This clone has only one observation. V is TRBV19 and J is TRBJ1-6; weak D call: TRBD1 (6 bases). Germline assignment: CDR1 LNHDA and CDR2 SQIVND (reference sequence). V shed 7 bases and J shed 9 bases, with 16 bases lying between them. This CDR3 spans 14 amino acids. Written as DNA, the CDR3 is TGTGCCAGTAACCCTTGGGGACACACTTCACCCCTCCACTTT. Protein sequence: CASNPWGHTSPLHF.

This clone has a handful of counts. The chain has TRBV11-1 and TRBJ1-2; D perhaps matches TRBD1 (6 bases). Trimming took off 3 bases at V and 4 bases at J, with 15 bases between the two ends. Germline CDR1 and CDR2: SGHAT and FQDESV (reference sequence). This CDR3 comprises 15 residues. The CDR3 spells CASSFGRGGGYGYTF. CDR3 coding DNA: TGTGCCAGCAGCTTCGGAAGAGGGGGGGGCTATGGCTACACCTTC.

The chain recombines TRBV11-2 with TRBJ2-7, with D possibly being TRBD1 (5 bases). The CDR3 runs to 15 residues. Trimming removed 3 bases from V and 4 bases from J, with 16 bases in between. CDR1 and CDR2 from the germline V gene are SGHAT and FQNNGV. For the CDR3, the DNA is TGTGCCAGCAGCTTGGATGGGGCAGGGTTATACGAGCAGTACTTC. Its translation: CASSLDGAGLYEQYF. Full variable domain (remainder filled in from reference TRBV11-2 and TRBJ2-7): EAGVAQSPRYKIIEKRQSVAFWCNPISGHATLYWYQQILGQGPKLLIQFQNNGVVDDSQLPKDRFSAERLKGVDSTLKIQPAKLEDSAVYLCASSLDGAGLYEQYFGPGTRLTVT.

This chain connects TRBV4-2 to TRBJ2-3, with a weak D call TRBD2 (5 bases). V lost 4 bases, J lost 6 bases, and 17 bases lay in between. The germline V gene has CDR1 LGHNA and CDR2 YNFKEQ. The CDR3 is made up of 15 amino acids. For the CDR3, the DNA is TGTGCCAGCAGCCGAAAGGACTTAGATCTGGATACGCAGTATTTT. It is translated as CASSRKDLDLDTQYF.

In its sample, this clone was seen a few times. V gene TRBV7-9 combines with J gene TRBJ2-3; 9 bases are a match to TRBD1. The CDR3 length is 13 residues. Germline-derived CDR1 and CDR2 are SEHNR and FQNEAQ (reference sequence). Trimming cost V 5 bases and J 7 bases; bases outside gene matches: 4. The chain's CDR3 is CASSPQGANTQYF. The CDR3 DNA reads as TGTGCCAGCAGCCCACAGGGGGCAAATACGCAGTATTTT.

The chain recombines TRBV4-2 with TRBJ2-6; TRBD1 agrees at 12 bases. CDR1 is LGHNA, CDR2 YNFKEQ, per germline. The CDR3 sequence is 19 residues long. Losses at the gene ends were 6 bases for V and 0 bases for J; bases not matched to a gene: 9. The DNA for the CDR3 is TGTGCCAGCAGACCGGGACAGGGGGCGACCTACTCTGGGGCCAACGTCCTGACTTTC. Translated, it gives CASRPGQGATYSGANVLTF.

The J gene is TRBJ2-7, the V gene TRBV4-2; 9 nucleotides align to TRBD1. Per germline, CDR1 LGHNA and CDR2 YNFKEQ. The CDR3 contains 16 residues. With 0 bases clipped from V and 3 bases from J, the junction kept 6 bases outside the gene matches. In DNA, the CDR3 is TGTGCCAGCAGCCAAGATTGGAGACAGGGGGACTACGAGCAGTACTTC. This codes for CASSQDWRQGDYEQYF.

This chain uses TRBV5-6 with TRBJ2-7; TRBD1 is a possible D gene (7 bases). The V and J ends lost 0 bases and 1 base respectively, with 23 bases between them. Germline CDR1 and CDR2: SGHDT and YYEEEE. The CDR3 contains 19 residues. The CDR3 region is CASSLVTGRFSRTSYEQYF. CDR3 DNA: TGTGCCAGCAGCTTGGTGACAGGGAGGTTTAGCCGAACATCCTACGAGCAGTACTTC.

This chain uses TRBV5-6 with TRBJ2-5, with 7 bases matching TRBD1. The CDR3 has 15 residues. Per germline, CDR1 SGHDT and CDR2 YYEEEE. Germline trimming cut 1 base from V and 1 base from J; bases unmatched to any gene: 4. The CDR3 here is CASSLIGQVQETQYF. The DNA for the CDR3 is TGTGCCAGCAGCTTGATTGGACAGGTCCAAGAGACCCAGTACTTC.

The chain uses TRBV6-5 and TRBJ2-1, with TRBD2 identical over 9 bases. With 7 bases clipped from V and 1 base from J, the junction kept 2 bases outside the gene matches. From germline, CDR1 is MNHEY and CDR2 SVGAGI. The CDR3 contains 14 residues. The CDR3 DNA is TGTGCCAGCATTAGCGGGAGTTCCTACAATGAGCAGTTCTTC. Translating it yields CASISGSSYNEQFF.

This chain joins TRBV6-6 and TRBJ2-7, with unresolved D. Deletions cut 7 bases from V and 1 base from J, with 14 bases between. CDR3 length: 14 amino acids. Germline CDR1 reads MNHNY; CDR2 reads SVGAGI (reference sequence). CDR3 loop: CASNRAKGSYEQYF. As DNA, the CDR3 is TGTGCCAGCAACCGAGCGAAAGGATCCTACGAGCAGTACTTC.

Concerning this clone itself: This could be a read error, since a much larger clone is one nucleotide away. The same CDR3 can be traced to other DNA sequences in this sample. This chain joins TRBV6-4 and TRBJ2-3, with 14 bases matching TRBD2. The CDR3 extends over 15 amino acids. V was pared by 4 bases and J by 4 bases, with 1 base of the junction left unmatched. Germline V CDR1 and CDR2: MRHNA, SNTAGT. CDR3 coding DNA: TGTGCCAGCAGTGGACTAGCGGGGGGGCCAGATACGCAGTATTTT. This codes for CASSGLAGGPDTQYF.

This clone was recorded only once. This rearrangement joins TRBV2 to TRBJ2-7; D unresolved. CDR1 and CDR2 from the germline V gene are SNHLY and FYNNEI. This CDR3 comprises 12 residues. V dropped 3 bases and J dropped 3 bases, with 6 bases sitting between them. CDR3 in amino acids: CASSEENYEQYF. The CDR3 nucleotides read TGTGCCAGCAGTGAGGAGAACTACGAGCAGTACTTC.